The 24 T cell receptor beta chains given below trace back to one sample, sequenced in a study of sequential checkpoint blockade in melanoma. The sample's treatment: randomized to nivolumab then ipilimumab (arm A) or the reverse (arm B). Generated by immunoSEQ multiplex PCR, the TCRdb table keeps only in-frame clones and is missing some. The sample lists 30,000 or so clones, 65% to 90% occurring once. The sample was CD8+ T cells sorted from blood (inferred from file names), taken from a patient given nivolumab and ipilimumab in sequence. The receptors were gathered from a human donor with melanoma.

The gene calls are TRBV10-3 and TRBJ1-2, with D possibly TRBD1 on 5 matching bases. V gave up 0 bases and J gave up 4 bases, with 12 bases separating them. This CDR3 is built from 15 residues. From germline, CDR1 is ENHRY and CDR2 SYGVKD. The CDR3 loop is CAISESGEVGYGYTF. CDR3 DNA: TGTGCCATCAGTGAGTCGGGGGAGGTGGGCTATGGCTACACCTTC.

V and J are TRBV19 and TRBJ1-6; perhaps TRBD1 as D (5 bases). Looked up from germline, CDR1 is LNHDA and CDR2 is SQIVND (reference sequence). Trimming took off 3 bases at V and 0 bases at J, with 21 bases between the two ends. This CDR3 region has 20 residues. CDR3 sequence reads: CASSMADMSESSSYNSPLHF. The CDR3 nucleotides read TGTGCCAGTAGTATGGCGGACATGTCAGAATCGAGCTCCTATAATTCACCCCTCCACTTT.

The rearrangement uses TRBV10-3 and TRBJ2-1; 12 nucleotides line up with TRBD2. The ends lost 2 bases at V and 8 bases at J; junction bases unmatched: 7. CDR1 and CDR2 from the germline V gene are ENHRY and SYGVKD. The CDR3 extends over 16 amino acids. CDR3 protein: CAISEVTSGSGDEQFF. CDR3 DNA sequence: TGTGCCATCAGTGAGGTGACTAGCGGGAGTGGCGATGAGCAGTTCTTC.

This chain uses TRBV29-1 with TRBJ2-3, with a possible D match to TRBD2 (6 bases). CDR1 and CDR2 (germline): SQVTM, ANQGSEA. V lost 5 bases, J lost 4 bases, and 10 bases lay in between. CDR3 length equals 12 residues. CDR3 sequence (DNA): TGCAGCGTTAGGAGGGGCCCAGATACGCAGTATTTT. Protein product: CSVRRGPDTQYF.

This chain joins TRBV7-8 and TRBJ2-5; 13 bases line up with TRBD2. Germline-derived CDR1 and CDR2 are SGHVS and FQNEAQ. The CDR3 has 16 amino acids. V dropped 4 bases and J dropped 5; count of bases not matched to a gene: 7. The CDR3 region has the DNA TGTGCCAGCAGCTACGGACTAGCGGGAGAAGAGGAGACCCAGTACTTC. Its translation is CASSYGLAGEEETQYF.

V and J are TRBV11-2 and TRBJ2-3; D might be TRBD2 (6 bases). V dropped 1 base and J dropped 5 bases, with 13 bases sitting between them. The CDR3 runs to 15 residues. Germline-derived CDR1 and CDR2 are SGHAT and FQNNGV. The CDR3: CASSLVGGLGDTQYF. Written as DNA, the CDR3 is TGTGCCAGCAGCTTAGTCGGGGGATTAGGAGATACGCAGTATTTT.

This chain connects TRBV19 to TRBJ2-7; no reliable D call. Between the trimmed V and J ends, which lost 6 bases and 3 bases, there was a span of 6 bases. The CDR3 totals 11 residues. Germline lookup yields CDR1 LNHDA and CDR2 SQIVND (reference sequence). The CDR3: CASRRGYEQYF. The CDR3 DNA reads TGTGCCAGTAGAAGAGGCTACGAGCAGTACTTC.

The table lists this clone with a few counts. V gene TRBV19 combines with J gene TRBJ2-2, with 7 positions matching TRBD1. The V segment lost 7 bases and the J segment 6 bases; nucleotides outside the gene matches: 11. The germline V gene encodes CDR1 LNHDA and CDR2 SQIVND (reference sequence). This CDR3 has 15 residues. The CDR3 reads CASISDRVGAGELFF. DNA of the CDR3: TGTGCCAGTATCTCAGACAGGGTCGGAGCCGGGGAGCTGTTTTTT.

The CDR3 DNA is TGTGCCAGCAGTTCCAGCCACGACAGGGACTTAACTAATGAAAAACTGTTTTTT. This sequence encodes CASSSSHDRDLTNEKLFF. This sequence joins TRBV5-4 and TRBJ1-4; 7 bases align to TRBD1. This CDR3 is built from 18 residues. V gave up 5 bases and J gave up 1 base; unmatched junction bases: 14. Germline V lookup: CDR1 SGHNT, CDR2 YYREEE (reference sequence).

The rearrangement links TRBV5-1 to TRBJ1-2, with TRBD1 matching 7 bases. CDR3 length: 14 residues. Germline V gene sequence: CDR1 SGHRS, CDR2 YFSETQ. V lost 0 bases, J lost 6 bases, and 5 bases stayed unmatched. CDR3 sequence (DNA): TGCGCCAGCAGCTTGGACAGGGGTGAGGATGGCTACACCTTC. Translated, it gives CASSLDRGEDGYTF. Filled out from reference TRBV5-1 and TRBJ1-2, the complete variable domain reads KAGVTQTPRYLIKTRGQQVTLSCSPISGHRSVSWYQQTPGQGLQFLFEYFSETQRNKGNFPGRFSGRQFSNSRSEMNVSTLELGDSALYLCASSLDRGEDGYTFGSGTRLTVV.

This clone was detected only a few times. The chain couples TRBV27 to TRBJ1-6; 7 nucleotides match TRBD1. The CDR3 runs 15 residues. The junction had 4 bases not matched to a gene; V was cut back by 8 bases and J by 0 bases. CDR1 and CDR2 (germline): MNHEY, SMNVEV (reference sequence). The chain's CDR3 is CASGTVDSYNSPLHF. DNA for the CDR3: TGTGCCAGCGGGACAGTCGACTCCTATAATTCACCCCTCCACTTT.

The chain joins TRBV29-1 to TRBJ2-1, with D maybe TRBD2 (5 bases). Per germline, CDR1 SQVTM and CDR2 ANQGSEA. Trimming stripped 4 bases from V and 3 bases from J, with 10 bases between. This CDR3 is built from 13 residues. The DNA for the CDR3 is TGCAGCGTTGCTTTCCGGGACTACAATGAGCAGTTCTTC. Its protein product is CSVAFRDYNEQFF.

The chain links TRBV19 to TRBJ2-7; no reliable D call. CDR1 and CDR2 from the germline V gene are LNHDA and SQIVND (reference sequence). This CDR3 contains 12 residues. V was shortened by 4 bases and J by 3 bases, with 7 bases between the two germline ends. CDR3 nucleotide sequence: TGTGCCAGTAGTAACCACATCTACGAGCAGTACTTC. Translated: CASSNHIYEQYF. The full variable domain, with the rest looked up from reference TRBV19 and TRBJ2-7, is DGGITQSPKYLFRKEGQNVTLSCEQNLNHDAMYWYRQDPGQGLRLIYYSQIVNDFQKGDIAEGYSVSREKKESFPLTVTSAQKNPTAFYLCASSNHIYEQYFGPGTRLTVT.

The rearrangement links TRBV27 to TRBJ1-1; no clear D gene. The CDR3 runs to 13 residues. Looked up from germline, CDR1 is MNHEY and CDR2 is SMNVEV (reference sequence). Between the trimmed V and J ends, which lost 7 bases and 0 bases, there was a span of 9 bases. The CDR3 DNA follows: TGTGCCAGCACGGGGAGGATGAACACTGAAGCTTTCTTT. This codes for CASTGRMNTEAFF.

The DNA for the CDR3 is TGTGCCAGCTCAAAGACTAGCGGGAGGGCGCGGACAGATACGCAGTATTTT. It translates to CASSKTSGRARTDTQYF. The chain carries TRBV18 and TRBJ2-3; 14 nucleotides line up with TRBD2. CDR1 KGHSH and CDR2 LQKENI come from the germline V gene. The CDR3 is 17 amino acids. V dropped 5 bases and J dropped 3; count of bases not matched to a gene: 7.

This CDR3 is CASSAVLTGPGWDGYTF. Written as DNA, the CDR3 is TGTGCCAGCAGCGCAGTCCTTACAGGGCCGGGCTGGGATGGCTACACCTTC. The chain couples TRBV9 to TRBJ1-2; tentatively, D is TRBD1 (6 bases). Trimming pared 3 bases from V and 6 bases from J, leaving 24 bases between. The CDR3 sequence is 17 residues long. Germline V gene lookup returns CDR1 SGDLS and CDR2 YYNGEE.

The rearrangement joins TRBV4-1 to TRBJ2-7, with 7 bases fitting TRBD1. The CDR3 is 14 residues long. Germline values: CDR1 MGHRA, CDR2 YSYEKL. The junction had 6 bases not matched to a gene; V was cut back by 1 base and J by 6 bases. The chain's CDR3 is CASSQVTGSREQYF. Written as DNA, the CDR3 is TGCGCCAGCAGCCAAGTGACAGGGAGCCGCGAGCAGTACTTC.

The chain recombines TRBV5-6 with TRBJ2-7; 7 bases agree with TRBD1. The junction had 6 bases not matched to a gene; V was cut back by 5 bases and J by 4 bases. Per the germline V gene, CDR1 is SGHDT and CDR2 is YYEEEE. This CDR3 spans 13 amino acids. The CDR3 nucleotides read TGTGCCAGCAGTTGGGACAGATTTTACGAGCAGTACTTC. The encoded protein is CASSWDRFYEQYF.

The rearrangement uses TRBV27 and TRBJ2-5, with 8 bases identical to TRBD1. Germline V gene data show CDR1 as MNHEY and CDR2 as SMNVEV (reference sequence). V dropped 0 bases and J dropped 5; count of bases not matched to a gene: 5. This CDR3 is built from 15 residues. The CDR3 protein is CASSLSPRGQETQYF. The CDR3 coding sequence is TGTGCCAGCAGTTTATCACCCAGGGGGCAGGAGACCCAGTACTTC.

V usage is TRBV5-8 and J usage is TRBJ1-6, with 8 bases that match TRBD1. With 0 bases clipped from V and 10 bases from J, the junction kept 6 bases outside the gene matches. The germline gives CDR1 SGHTS, CDR2 YDEGEE. The CDR3 spans 15 residues. CDR3 residues: CASSLVQGAGSPLHF. The DNA for the CDR3 is TGTGCCAGCAGCTTGGTCCAGGGGGCTGGATCACCCCTCCACTTT.

The rearrangement links TRBV18 to TRBJ2-7; D unclear. CDR1 and CDR2 (germline): KGHSH, LQKENI. V lost 6 bases, J lost 5 bases, and 17 bases lay in between. This CDR3 has 14 residues. In nucleotides, the CDR3 is TGTGCCAGCTCCCCCGAAGCAATCCGGGACGAGCAGTACTTC. It translates to CASSPEAIRDEQYF.

J is TRBJ2-7 and V is TRBV9; tentative D call: TRBD2 (5 bases). CDR1 SGDLS and CDR2 YYNGEE come from the germline V gene. The CDR3 totals 15 residues. Trimming removed 0 bases from V and 4 bases from J, with 14 bases in between. CDR3 bases: TGTGCCAGCAGCGTAGAGAGCGGCACCATTTACGAGCAGTACTTC. This codes for CASSVESGTIYEQYF.

The V and J genes are TRBV5-1 and TRBJ2-7, with TRBD2 matching over 9 bases. V lost 0 bases to trimming and J lost 1 base; unmatched junction nucleotides: 2. Germline V lookup: CDR1 SGHRS, CDR2 YFSETQ. There are 15 residues in the CDR3. CDR3 sequence (DNA): TGCGCCAGCAGCTTGGATCTAGCGGGGTCCTACGAGCAGTACTTC. Translated: CASSLDLAGSYEQYF.

The chain carries TRBV5-1 and TRBJ2-7; maybe TRBD2 (5 bases). The CDR3 is made up of 15 amino acids. The V gene lost 1 base and the J gene lost 0 bases, with 11 bases spanning the gap. In germline, CDR1 is SGHRS, CDR2 YFSETQ. The CDR3 nucleotides read TGCGCCAGCAGCTTGCCCCCCAGCGGCTCCTACGAGCAGTACTTC. As protein: CASSLPPSGSYEQYF.